The 17 T cell receptor beta chains below all came from one sample that was sequenced in a study of T cells after yellow fever vaccination. MiXCR was run by TCRdb on the 5' RACE reads, yielding one entry per CDR3 protein. There are roughly 310,000 distinct CDR3 sequences in the sample; roughly 8.7% occur only once, and approximately 19% lies in the top ten. Sequencing used PBMCs, obtained on the day of the first yellow fever vaccination. Every receptor here comes from a man between 18 and 35 years old who received the YFV17D yellow fever vaccine.

V and J are TRBV5-1 and TRBJ2-5; perhaps D is TRBD1 or TRBD2 (5 bases each). CDR1 SGHRS and CDR2 YFSETQ come from the germline V gene. The CDR3 has 13 residues. The V and J ends lost 4 bases and 5 bases respectively, with 12 bases between them. DNA of the CDR3: TGCGCCAGCAGCCCGGACGAGGGGGAGACCCAGTACTTC. It specifies CASSPDEGETQYF.

The chain recombines TRBV9 with TRBJ2-7; 9 bases are a match to TRBD2. This CDR3 contains 15 residues. The germline gives CDR1 SGDLS, CDR2 YYNGEE. With 2 bases clipped from V and 1 base from J, the junction kept 4 bases outside the gene matches. The CDR3 DNA reads as TGTGCCAGCAGCGTTAGTAGCGGGGGATCCTACGAGCAGTACTTC. It codes for CASSVSSGGSYEQYF.

The rearrangement joins TRBV7-9 to TRBJ2-3; D gene ambiguous. CDR1 and CDR2 from the germline V gene are SEHNR and FQNEAQ (reference sequence). V was cut by 7 bases and J by 1 base, with 12 bases left in between. CDR3 length equals 14 residues. The CDR3 reads CASTPPSRTDTQYF. DNA for the CDR3: TGTGCCAGCACCCCCCCCTCCCGCACAGATACGCAGTATTTT.

This clonotype was counted between two and nine times. The gene calls are TRBV5-1 and TRBJ2-2; no clear D gene. V lost 2 bases, J lost 0 bases, and 8 bases lay in between. Germline assignment: CDR1 SGHRS and CDR2 YFSETQ. CDR3 length: 15 amino acids. The CDR3 loop is CASSFVTTNTGELFF. The CDR3 region has the DNA TGCGCCAGCAGCTTTGTCACAACGAACACCGGGGAGCTGTTTTTT.

This clonotype was counted only a few times. This chain joins TRBV2 and TRBJ2-7; 8 bases are a match to TRBD2. The CDR3 spans 15 residues. V lost 10 bases and J lost 7; bases outside the gene matches: 18. Germline CDR1 is SNHLY and CDR2 is FYNNEI. The CDR3 sequence is CATKASGQRSREQYF. Here the CDR3 DNA reads TGTGCCACCAAGGCTAGCGGGCAACGGTCTAGAGAGCAGTACTTC.

This clonotype was detected many times. The rearrangement links TRBV2 to TRBJ2-6; D ambiguous. Germline values: CDR1 SNHLY, CDR2 FYNNEI. This CDR3 has 14 residues. The ends were cut back, 6 bases at V and 1 base at J, with 7 bases in the middle. The CDR3: CASRTTSGANVLTF. The DNA of the CDR3 is TGTGCCAGCAGGACAACATCTGGGGCCAACGTCCTGACTTTC.

This clonotype has ten or more counts. V is TRBV7-2 and J is TRBJ1-5; 10 bases map to TRBD1. Germline lookup yields CDR1 SGHTA and CDR2 FQGNSA. V lost 4 bases and J lost 9; bases outside the gene matches: 9. The CDR3 runs to 15 residues. The CDR3 region has the DNA TGTGCCAGCAGCTCCGAGACAGGGGGCCAAGGGCCCCAGCATTTT. Translation: CASSSETGGQGPQHF.

CDR3 coding DNA: TGTGCCAGCAGCTCCTCTCCCGAGCGGGGGGGCCCGTCACAGGATACGCAGTATTTT. Amino acids: CASSSSPERGGPSQDTQYF. The gene calls are TRBV11-2 and TRBJ2-3; 10 nucleotides align to TRBD2. CDR1 and CDR2 from the germline V gene are SGHAT and FQNNGV. The CDR3 length is 19 residues. The J segment lost 6 bases and the V segment lost 4 bases, leaving 19 bases of the junction unmatched.

This clonotype has a handful of counts. The chain joins TRBV3-1 to TRBJ2-1; 9 bases align to TRBD2. This CDR3 is built from 15 residues. The J segment lost 5 bases and the V segment lost 4 bases, leaving 6 bases of the junction unmatched. CDR1 is LGHDT and CDR2 is YNNKEL in the germline V gene (reference sequence). The CDR3 DNA reads TGTGCCAGCAGCCGCCCGACTAGCGGAAACAATGAGCAGTTCTTC. It translates to CASSRPTSGNNEQFF.

V and J are TRBV29-1 and TRBJ1-1; D is ambiguous. Germline CDR1 and CDR2: SQVTM and ANQGSEA. The CDR3 is made up of 12 amino acids. V lost 7 bases and J 3 bases, leaving 12 bases between the germline ends. CDR3 bases: TGCAGCGCTCGGACGGGGTACACTGAAGCTTTCTTT. Encoded protein: CSARTGYTEAFF.

This clonotype was observed many times. The chain carries TRBV12-3 or TRBV12-4 and TRBJ2-7, with a weak D call TRBD1 (6 bases). Trimming cost V 5 bases and J 3 bases, with 14 bases left between them. The CDR3 consists of 14 residues. This chain's CDR3 is CASSIRDTYYEQYF. Written as DNA, the CDR3 is TGTGCCAGCAGTATAAGGGACACTTACTACGAGCAGTACTTC.

The V call is TRBV12-3 or TRBV12-4, the J call TRBJ2-1, with 7 bases identical to TRBD2. J gave up 6 bases and V 3 bases, and 11 bases lay outside the gene matches. This CDR3 spans 16 amino acids. The CDR3 here is CASSFPASGRGNEQFF. The CDR3, as DNA: TGTGCCAGCAGTTTCCCAGCTTCAGGGAGGGGCAATGAGCAGTTCTTC.

This clonotype has a handful of counts. This chain joins TRBV5-1 and TRBJ1-2; no definite D call. Germline loops: CDR1 SGHRS, CDR2 YFSETQ. V was trimmed by 0 bases and J by 8 bases, leaving 14 bases between them. The CDR3 extends over 14 amino acids. The CDR3 DNA sequence: TGCGCCAGCAGCTTGGCCCCGGAGGAAATGGGCTACACCTTC. The encoded protein is CASSLAPEEMGYTF.

The chain combines TRBV24-1 with TRBJ2-5, with 9 bases aligning to TRBD1. Germline assignment: CDR1 KGHDR and CDR2 SFDVKD. The CDR3 length is 15 residues. V was pared by 5 bases and J by 5 bases, with 8 bases of the junction left unmatched. The CDR3 reads CATSVGQGRRETQYF. For the CDR3, the DNA is TGTGCCACCAGTGTAGGACAGGGGAGGCGGGAGACCCAGTACTTC.

This clonotype was observed a few times. The chain couples TRBV20-1 to TRBJ2-1, with 7 bases aligning to TRBD2. This CDR3 has 15 residues. Germline V gene data show CDR1 as DFQATT and CDR2 as SNEGSKA (reference sequence). Germline trimming cut 3 bases from V and 4 bases from J; bases unmatched to any gene: 9. CDR3 nucleotide sequence: TGCAGTGCTAGCCGGGGCGGGGGAGCTTACAATGAGCAGTTCTTC. Translation: CSASRGGGAYNEQFF.

This clonotype was picked up a small number of times. The chain employs TRBV24-1 and TRBJ2-1; 8 positions match TRBD2. Unmatched junction bases numbered 9, after V lost 3 bases and J lost 6 bases. The CDR3 is 16 residues long. The V gene's germline CDR1 is KGHDR and CDR2 SFDVKD. CDR3 in amino acids: CATSDTSSGTSNEQFF. CDR3 bases: TGTGCCACCAGTGATACTTCTTCCGGGACTAGCAATGAGCAGTTCTTC.

Only a few counts were recorded for this clonotype. The CDR3 DNA is TGCGCCAGCAGCCAAATGTACTCCTACGAGCAGTACTTC. Protein sequence: CASSQMYSYEQYF. This chain links TRBV4-1 with TRBJ2-7, with unresolved D. CDR3 length equals 13 residues. Germline V gene sequence: CDR1 MGHRA, CDR2 YSYEKL. The germline V and J ends were trimmed by 2 bases and 0 bases, with 5 bases remaining between them.